This entry lists 18 T cell receptor beta chains sequenced from one sample in a study of cytomegalovirus exposure and HLA in healthy donors. The PCR contained 60 Vbeta and 13 Jbeta primers. The assay was immunoSEQ multiplex PCR, and TCRdb's table has in-frame clones only and misses some. There are approximately 150,000 clones in the sample; approximately 71% occur only once, and over 9.5% lies in the top ten. Material for sequencing was PBMCs. Source of these receptors: a man in his thirties or forties in good health and CMV-seropositive.

The J gene is TRBJ2-3, the V gene TRBV7-8, with D maybe TRBD2 (5 bases). The length of the CDR3 is 14 residues. From germline, CDR1 is SGHVS and CDR2 FQNEAQ. With 0 bases removed from V and 8 bases from J, the gap between germline ends came to 12 bases. The CDR3 loop is CASSLAAAAFTQYF. CDR3 coding DNA: TGTGCCAGCAGCTTAGCAGCGGCCGCTTTTACGCAGTATTTT.

The chain couples TRBV9 to TRBJ2-5; the match to TRBD1 covers 9 bases. The germline CDR1 and CDR2 sequences are SGDLS and YYNGEE. Unmatched junction bases numbered 14, after V lost 3 bases and J lost 5 bases. The CDR3 covers 17 residues. The CDR3 sequence is CASSERGGQGGIETQYF. The CDR3 DNA reads as TGTGCCAGCAGCGAACGAGGGGGACAGGGTGGTATCGAGACCCAGTACTTC. Based on the CDR3 plus reference TRBV9 and TRBJ2-5, the full variable domain is DSGVTQTPKHLITATGQRVTLRCSPRSGDLSVYWYQQSLDQGLQFLIQYYNGEERAKGNILERFSAQQFPDLHSELNLSSLELGDSALYFCASSERGGQGGIETQYFGPGTRLLVL.

This clone was picked up a small number of times. The V and J genes are TRBV28 and TRBJ2-7, with D possibly TRBD2 on 6 matching bases. From germline, CDR1 is MDHEN and CDR2 SYDVKM. This CDR3 has 12 residues. V shed 6 bases and J shed 6 bases, with 12 bases lying between them. The chain's CDR3 is CASSVDGSEQYF. CDR3 DNA sequence: TGTGCCAGCAGCGTCGACGGGAGCGAGCAGTACTTC.

The genes are TRBV5-5 and TRBJ2-7; the D gene is possibly TRBD2 (6 bases). Germline V CDR1 and CDR2: SGHKS, YYEKEE (reference sequence). The CDR3 sequence is 15 residues long. V dropped 4 bases and J dropped 0 bases, with 14 bases sitting between them. The CDR3 here is CASSGTGGISYEQYF. The CDR3, as DNA: TGTGCCAGCAGCGGAACTGGCGGGATCTCCTACGAGCAGTACTTC. The full variable domain, rest sourced from reference TRBV5-5 and TRBJ2-7, is DAGVTQSPTHLIKTRGQQVTLRCSPISGHKSVSWYQQVLGQGPQFIFQYYEKEERGRGNFPDRFSARQFPNYSSELNVNALLLGDSALYLCASSGTGGISYEQYFGPGTRLTVT.

Concerning this clone itself: Its ends do not fully match the called genes, so a read error is possible. The chain uses TRBV7-9 and TRBJ2-1; a possible D gene is TRBD2 (5 bases). The CDR3 sequence is 12 residues long. Germline V gene data show CDR1 as SEHNR and CDR2 as FQNEAQ (reference sequence). CDR3 coding DNA: TGTTCCAGCAGCGGCCGATCAATAGAGCAGTTCTTC. It translates to CSSSGRSIEQFF.

This chain uses TRBV4-1 with TRBJ2-1, with 8 bases lining up with TRBD2. V lost 0 bases, J lost 4 bases, and 11 bases stayed unmatched. CDR1 MGHRA and CDR2 YSYEKL come from the germline V gene. The CDR3 has 18 amino acids. The CDR3 spells CASSQDPPGRAGYNEQFF. CDR3 DNA: TGCGCCAGCAGCCAAGACCCCCCCGGGAGGGCCGGATACAATGAGCAGTTCTTC.

This chain links TRBV18 with TRBJ2-1; a possible D gene is TRBD1 (5 bases). Germline V CDR1 and CDR2: KGHSH, LQKENI. Trimming took 6 bases from V and 8 from J, leaving 26 bases between them. The CDR3 contains 17 residues. CDR3 DNA sequence: TGTGCCAGCTCCCGCGATTTGGGGCTGGGCTCCGACCATGAGCAGTTCTTC. As protein: CASSRDLGLGSDHEQFF.

The chain combines TRBV19 with TRBJ2-7; a weak D match, TRBD2 (6 bases). CDR3 size: 12 residues. CDR1 is LNHDA and CDR2 is SQIVND in the germline V gene (reference sequence). V was trimmed by 5 bases and J by 7 bases, leaving 12 bases between them. The CDR3 reads CASSGGAREQYF. CDR3 coding DNA: TGTGCCAGTAGTGGAGGGGCCAGGGAGCAGTACTTC.

V gene TRBV5-8 combines with J gene TRBJ1-4; D remains unclear. CDR1 and CDR2 (germline): SGHTS, YDEGEE. Deletions cut 0 bases from V and 6 bases from J, with 12 bases between. The CDR3 runs 15 residues. CDR3 protein: CASSLGSSGDEKLFF. CDR3 nucleotides: TGTGCCAGCAGCTTGGGGTCCTCCGGGGATGAAAAACTGTTTTTT. Combining the CDR3 with reference TRBV5-8 and TRBJ1-4 gives the whole variable domain EAGVTQSPTHLIKTRGQQATLRCSPISGHTSVYWYQQALGLGLQFLLWYDEGEERNRGNFPPRFSGRQFPNYSSELNVNALELEDSALYLCASSLGSSGDEKLFFGSGTQLSVL.

This clone was counted only a few times. The chain uses TRBV6-1 and TRBJ1-2; 7 bases line up with TRBD1. CDR3 length equals 15 residues. The V gene end was trimmed by 7 bases and the J gene end by 0 bases; junction bases not matched to a gene: 8. Germline V gene data show CDR1 as MNHNS and CDR2 as SASEGT. CDR3 DNA: TGTGCCAGCAACCCGGGACAGCCTACTAACTATGGCTACACCTTC. It yields the protein CASNPGQPTNYGYTF.

J is TRBJ2-3 and V is TRBV7-2; D might be TRBD1 (5 bases). The germline V and J ends were trimmed by 0 bases and 1 base, with 11 bases remaining between them. CDR3 length: 16 amino acids. Germline-derived CDR1 and CDR2 are SGHTA and FQGNSA. CDR3 bases: TGTGCCAGCAGCTTAGCTCAGGGTGCTGGCACAGATACGCAGTATTTT. This encodes CASSLAQGAGTDTQYF. The full variable domain, its missing parts supplied by reference TRBV7-2 and TRBJ2-3, is GAGVSQSPSNKVTEKGKDVELRCDPISGHTALYWYRQSLGQGLEFLIYFQGNSAPDKSGLPSDRFSAERTGGSVSTLTIQRTQQEDSAVYLCASSLAQGAGTDTQYFGPGTRLTVL.

V and J are TRBV5-1 and TRBJ2-7, with a tentative D call TRBD1 (6 bases). Germline V gene data show CDR1 as SGHRS and CDR2 as YFSETQ. Trimming cost V 4 bases and J 0 bases, with 8 bases left between them. The CDR3 is 13 residues long. CDR3 protein: CASSGDNSYEQYF. As DNA, the CDR3 is TGCGCCAGCAGCGGGGACAACTCCTACGAGCAGTACTTC.

The rearrangement joins TRBV6-1 to TRBJ1-1; D not resolved. Germline lookup yields CDR1 MNHNS and CDR2 SASEGT. Between the trimmed V and J ends, which lost 5 bases and 8 bases, there was a span of 12 bases. This CDR3 is 12 amino acids long. In nucleotides, the CDR3 is TGTGCCAGCAGTCCCTCGACGGGGGAAGCTTTCTTT. It is translated as CASSPSTGEAFF.

The chain uses TRBV27 and TRBJ1-1, with D possibly TRBD1 on 6 matching bases. The ends were cut back, 0 bases at V and 10 bases at J, with 15 bases in the middle. In germline, CDR1 is MNHEY, CDR2 SMNVEV (reference sequence). The CDR3 consists of 14 residues. The CDR3 DNA sequence: TGTGCCAGCAGTTTATCATACAGGGCCTCAGGAGCTTTCTTT. Translation: CASSLSYRASGAFF.

The chain has TRBV25-1 and TRBJ2-7; D is ambiguous. The CDR3 is 11 amino acids. CDR1 is MGHDK, CDR2 SYGVNS, per germline. Trimming removed 3 bases at V and 8 bases at J, with 8 bases between. The CDR3: CASSEREKQYF. The DNA for the CDR3 is TGTGCCAGCAGTGAGAGAGAGAAGCAGTACTTC.

The table lists this clone with a count of one. The chain carries TRBV28 and TRBJ2-3, with D perhaps matching TRBD1 (5 bases). CDR1 and CDR2 (germline): MDHEN, SYDVKM. This CDR3 comprises 14 residues. The V end was cut by 2 bases, the J end by 2 bases, with 8 bases between. In nucleotides, the CDR3 is TGTGCCAGCAGTTTAGACAGAAACACAGATACGCAGTATTTT. Residues: CASSLDRNTDTQYF.

This chain joins TRBV5-1 and TRBJ2-1; TRBD2 matches 7 bases. The germline CDR1 and CDR2 sequences are SGHRS and YFSETQ. This CDR3 region has 15 residues. The ends lost 0 bases at V and 5 bases at J; junction bases unmatched: 5. For the CDR3, the DNA is TGCGCCAGCAGCTTGGTGGGAGGGGCGGACAATGAGCAGTTCTTC. This encodes CASSLVGGADNEQFF.

The V and J genes are TRBV4-1 and TRBJ2-1, with 8 bases that match TRBD2. There are 15 residues in the CDR3. CDR1 and CDR2 from the germline V gene are MGHRA and YSYEKL. With V trimmed by 0 bases and J by 9 bases, 7 bases remained unmatched. The CDR3 sequence is CASSQEARTSSEQFF. The DNA for the CDR3 is TGCGCCAGCAGCCAAGAAGCCCGGACTAGCAGTGAGCAGTTCTTC.